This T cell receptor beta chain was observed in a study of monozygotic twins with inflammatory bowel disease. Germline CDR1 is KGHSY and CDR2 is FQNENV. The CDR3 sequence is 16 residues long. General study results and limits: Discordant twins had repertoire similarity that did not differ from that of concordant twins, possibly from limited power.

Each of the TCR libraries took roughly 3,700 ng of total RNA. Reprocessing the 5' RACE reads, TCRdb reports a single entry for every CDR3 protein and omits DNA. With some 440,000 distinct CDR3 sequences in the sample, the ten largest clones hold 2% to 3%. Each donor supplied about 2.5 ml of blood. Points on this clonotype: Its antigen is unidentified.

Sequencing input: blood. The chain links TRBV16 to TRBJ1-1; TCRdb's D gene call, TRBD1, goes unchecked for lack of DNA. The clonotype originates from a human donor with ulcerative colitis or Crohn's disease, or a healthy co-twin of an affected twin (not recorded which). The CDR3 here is CASSQTQQGLNTEAFF.